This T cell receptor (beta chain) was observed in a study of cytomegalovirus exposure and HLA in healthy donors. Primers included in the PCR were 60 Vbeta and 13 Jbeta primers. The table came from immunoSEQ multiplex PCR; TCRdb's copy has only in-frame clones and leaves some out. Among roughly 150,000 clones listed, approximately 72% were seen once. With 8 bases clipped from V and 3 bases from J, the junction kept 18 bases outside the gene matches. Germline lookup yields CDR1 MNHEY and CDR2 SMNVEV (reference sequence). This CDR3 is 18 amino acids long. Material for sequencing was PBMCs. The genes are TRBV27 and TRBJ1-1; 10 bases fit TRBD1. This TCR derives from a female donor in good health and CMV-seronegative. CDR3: CASLTGGREARGDTEAFF. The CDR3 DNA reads TGTGCCAGCCTGACAGGGGGCAGGGAGGCCCGCGGGGACACTGAAGCTTTCTTT.